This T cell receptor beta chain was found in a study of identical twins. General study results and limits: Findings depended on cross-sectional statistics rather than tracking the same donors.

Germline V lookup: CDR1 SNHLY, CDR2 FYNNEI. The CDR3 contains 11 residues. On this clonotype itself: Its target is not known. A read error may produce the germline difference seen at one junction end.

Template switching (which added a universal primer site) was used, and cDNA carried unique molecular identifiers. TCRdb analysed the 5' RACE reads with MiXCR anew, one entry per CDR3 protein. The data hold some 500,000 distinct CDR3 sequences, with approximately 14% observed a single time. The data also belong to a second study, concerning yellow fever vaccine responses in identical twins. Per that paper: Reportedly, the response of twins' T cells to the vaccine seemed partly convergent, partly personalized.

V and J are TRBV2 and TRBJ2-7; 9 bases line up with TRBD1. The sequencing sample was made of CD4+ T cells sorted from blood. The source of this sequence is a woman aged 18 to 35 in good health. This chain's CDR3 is CASSEAGQGYF. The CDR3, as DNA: TGTGCCAGCAGTGAAGCGGGACAGGGATATTTT.